This TCR beta chain comes out of a study of CD8+CD57+ T cells in acquired aplastic anemia. Study-wide background: Roughly 3 ug was the average amount of DNA from sorted CD4+ and CD8+ cells.

This clonotype was picked up a small number of times. Its antigen is currently unknown. The CDR3 has 16 amino acids. Trimming removed 3 bases from V and 0 bases from J; junction bases left unmatched: 9. Germline CDR1 reads SGHKS; CDR2 reads YYEKEE (reference sequence). An expansion of CD8+CD57+ cells by flow cytometry had been shown in patients chosen for sequencing. The cohort consisted entirely of patients having severe acquired aplastic anemia. CDR3 and TCR beta VDJ profiling relied on a genomic DNA template. TCRdb fed the reads into MiXCR, producing one record per CDR3 protein. The table has 250,000 to 300,000 distinct CDR3 sequences, under 60% seen once. Regarding the study as a whole: CD8+ Simpson's diversity in patients was not significantly different from that in controls. There were roughly 28 CD8+ CDR3 sequences that occurred in both patients and controls.

The V gene is TRBV5-5, the J gene TRBJ2-7, with TRBD1 identical over 7 bases. The sequenced material came from sorted CD4+, CD8+, or CD8+CD57+ T cells (not recorded which) from PBMCs. The receptor comes from a human donor with aplastic anemia. The CDR3 DNA reads TGTGCCAGCAGCTACTATGGGACAGTGTACTCCTACGAGCAGTACTTC. Translated, it gives CASSYYGTVYSYEQYF.